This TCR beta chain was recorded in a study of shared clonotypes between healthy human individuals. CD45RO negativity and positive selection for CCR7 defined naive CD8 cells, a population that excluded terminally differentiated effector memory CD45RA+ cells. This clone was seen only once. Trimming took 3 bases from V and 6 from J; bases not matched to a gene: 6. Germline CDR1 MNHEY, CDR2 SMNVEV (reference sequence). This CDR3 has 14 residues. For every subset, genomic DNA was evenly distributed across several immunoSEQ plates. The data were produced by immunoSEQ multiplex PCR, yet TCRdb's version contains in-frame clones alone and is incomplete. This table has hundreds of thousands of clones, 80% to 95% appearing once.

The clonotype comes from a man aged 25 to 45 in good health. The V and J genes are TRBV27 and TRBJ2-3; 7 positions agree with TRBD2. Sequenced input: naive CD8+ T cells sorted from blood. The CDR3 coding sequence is TGTGCCAGCAGTTTTGAGGGAGGGTGGGATACGCAGTATTTT. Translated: CASSFEGGWDTQYF.